This T cell receptor beta chain derives from a study of early T cells in non-severe SARS-CoV-2 infection. Study information: Sequencing input comprised bulk RNA from unsorted whole blood; chain pairing was not available. Study outcomes and limitations: Matches to VDJdb favored anti-spike CD8 responses and missed private and CD4 specificities.

Individual cDNA molecules carried attached unique molecular identifiers. TCRdb ran MiXCR on the 5' RACE reads and lists one entry per CDR3 protein. The sample holds approximately 65,000 distinct CDR3 sequences, 10% to 15% seen once. About this clonotype: Its antigen is still unknown.

This CDR3 spans 15 amino acids. Germline values: CDR1 SEHNR, CDR2 FQNEAQ (reference sequence). J gave up 2 bases and V 5 bases, and 7 bases lay outside the gene matches. The sequenced material came from whole blood. The rearrangement joins TRBV7-9 to TRBJ2-7; 9 nucleotides line up with TRBD1. The receptor's source is an adult who was a healthcare worker with PCR-confirmed SARS-CoV-2 infection or an uninfected control (not recorded which). In DNA, the CDR3 is TGTGCCAGCAGCCAAGGACAGGGGACTACCTACGAGCAGTACTTC. Encoded protein: CASSQGQGTTYEQYF.